The 27 T cell receptor beta chains below were found in one sample sequenced in a study of CD8 T cells in ankylosing spondylitis. TCRdb redid the calling of the 5' RACE reads with MiXCR, one entry per CDR3 protein. The repertoire holds approximately 520,000 distinct CDR3 sequences, 5.3% seen once, with 3% to 4% in the top ten. These receptors have no identified antigens. Study conclusions and caveats: What appeared characteristic of ankylosing spondylitis blood was a TCR beta motif of 7 or 8 highly homologous variants.

The sample consisted of blood, either unsorted or a sorted T cell fraction (not recorded which). The receptor set was obtained from a male donor with ankylosing spondylitis.

This clonotype was picked up many times. V gene TRBV5-1 combines with J gene TRBJ1-4; TRBD1 might be the D (5 bases). V was trimmed by 4 bases and J by 2 bases, leaving 9 bases between them. The CDR3 is made up of 14 amino acids. Germline values: CDR1 SGHRS, CDR2 YFSETQ. The CDR3 DNA reads as TGCGCCAGCAGCCTAGGGGTGACTAATGAAAAACTGTTTTTT. This codes for CASSLGVTNEKLFF. The full variable domain, its missing parts supplied by reference TRBV5-1 and TRBJ1-4, is KAGVTQTPRYLIKTRGQQVTLSCSPISGHRSVSWYQQTPGQGLQFLFEYFSETQRNKGNFPGRFSGRQFSNSRSEMNVSTLELGDSALYLCASSLGVTNEKLFFGSGTQLSVL.

This clonotype was seen at least ten times. The V and J genes are TRBV27 and TRBJ2-7; D gene ambiguous. V was cut by 2 bases and J by 2 bases, with 10 bases left in between. The CDR3 loop spans 14 amino acids. Per the germline V gene, CDR1 is MNHEY and CDR2 is SMNVEV (reference sequence). CDR3 sequence: CASSLVPGAYEQYF. For the CDR3, the DNA is TGTGCCAGCAGTTTAGTCCCAGGCGCCTACGAGCAGTACTTC.

In its sample, this clonotype was seen many times. The chain joins TRBV9 to TRBJ1-6, with TRBD1 matching 10 bases. CDR3 size: 16 residues. With 3 bases clipped from V and 5 bases from J, the junction kept 5 bases outside the gene matches. Germline CDR1 and CDR2: SGDLS and YYNGEE. The CDR3 sequence: CASSGRQGANNSPLHF. For the CDR3, the DNA is TGTGCCAGCAGCGGACGACAGGGGGCTAATAATTCACCCCTCCACTTT.

This clonotype was detected a few times. V is TRBV5-8 and J is TRBJ2-7; D is uncertain. V dropped 2 bases and J dropped 3 bases, with 9 bases sitting between them. The CDR3 is made up of 13 amino acids. Germline V gene sequence: CDR1 SGHTS, CDR2 YDEGEE. This CDR3 is CASSFRLGYEQYF. The CDR3 DNA follows: TGTGCCAGCAGCTTTAGGTTGGGCTACGAGCAGTACTTC. Supplemented by reference TRBV5-8 and TRBJ2-7, the full variable domain reads EAGVTQSPTHLIKTRGQQATLRCSPISGHTSVYWYQQALGLGLQFLLWYDEGEERNRGNFPPRFSGRQFPNYSSELNVNALELEDSALYLCASSFRLGYEQYFGPGTRLTVT.

The table lists this clonotype with a few counts. The chain is built from TRBV9 and TRBJ2-1; 8 nucleotides align to TRBD2. The CDR3 runs to 15 residues. CDR1 SGDLS and CDR2 YYNGEE come from the germline V gene. With 3 bases clipped from V and 2 bases from J, the junction kept 4 bases outside the gene matches. The CDR3 sequence is CASSARGDPYNEQFF. The CDR3 DNA sequence: TGTGCCAGCAGCGCGCGGGGGGATCCCTACAATGAGCAGTTCTTC.

This clonotype was seen many times. J is TRBJ2-1 and V is TRBV7-9, with 8 nucleotides matching TRBD1. The germline V gene encodes CDR1 SEHNR and CDR2 FQNEAQ (reference sequence). The CDR3 is 16 residues long. V dropped 7 bases and J dropped 3; count of bases not matched to a gene: 11. The CDR3: CASNYGAGGRYNEQFF. In DNA form, the CDR3 reads TGTGCCAGCAACTATGGGGCAGGGGGCCGCTACAATGAGCAGTTCTTC.

This clonotype was counted only a few times. One end of the junction fails to match germline, which may point to a read error. The rearrangement links TRBV18 to TRBJ2-5; D possibly corresponds to TRBD1 (6 bases). CDR1 is KGHSH, CDR2 LQKENI, per germline. The CDR3 runs to 14 residues. The DNA for the CDR3 is TGTGCCAGCTCACCCTTTCCCAGGGGAGAGATCCAGTACTTC. Protein sequence: CASSPFPRGEIQYF.

In its sample, this clonotype was seen many times. This rearrangement joins TRBV6-5 to TRBJ2-3, with D possibly matching TRBD2 (5 bases). The CDR3 totals 17 residues. Germline V lookup: CDR1 MNHEY, CDR2 SVGAGI. Between the trimmed V and J ends, which lost 0 bases and 0 bases, there was a span of 13 bases. CDR3 residues: CASSYSAGLTSTDTQYF. DNA for the CDR3: TGTGCCAGCAGTTACTCCGCGGGCCTAACTAGCACAGATACGCAGTATTTT.

The chain is built from TRBV5-1 and TRBJ2-1; TRBD2 might be the D (6 bases). The CDR3 consists of 15 residues. Germline loops: CDR1 SGHRS, CDR2 YFSETQ. Deletions cut 1 base from V and 4 bases from J, with 12 bases between. CDR3 protein: CASSLNTGVYNEQFF. DNA for the CDR3: TGCGCCAGCAGCTTGAATACGGGAGTGTACAATGAGCAGTTCTTC.

At least ten counts were recorded for this clonotype. J is TRBJ1-1 and V is TRBV20-1, with D unresolved. The CDR3 contains 13 residues. V gave up 1 base and J gave up 1 base, with 7 bases separating them. In germline, CDR1 is DFQATT, CDR2 SNEGSKA (reference sequence). The CDR3 DNA follows: TGCAGTGCTAGAGCGCCGGAGAACACTGAAGCTTTCTTT. Translated: CSARAPENTEAFF.

This clonotype was detected many times. The chain recombines TRBV20-1 with TRBJ2-5; TRBD2 matches at 7 bases. The CDR3 loop spans 14 amino acids. The germline V gene encodes CDR1 DFQATT and CDR2 SNEGSKA (reference sequence). V lost 4 bases to trimming and J lost 4 bases; unmatched junction nucleotides: 9. The CDR3 nucleotides read TGCAGTGCTACGGGCAGCCCGGGAGGAGAGACCCAGTACTTC. Translated: CSATGSPGGETQYF.

This clonotype was picked up many times. The chain has TRBV20-1 and TRBJ2-7; 9 bases fit TRBD2. The germline V gene has CDR1 DFQATT and CDR2 SNEGSKA (reference sequence). The junction had 12 bases not matched to a gene; V was cut back by 6 bases and J by 6 bases. The CDR3 spans 14 residues. CDR3 region: CSARAGTSIGEQYF. CDR3 nucleotide sequence: TGCAGTGCCCGGGCCGGGACTAGCATAGGCGAGCAGTACTTC.

This rearrangement joins TRBV7-2 to TRBJ1-1, with 7 positions matching TRBD1. J lost 5 bases, V lost 5 bases, and 5 bases had no gene match. The CDR3 has 13 amino acids. CDR1 and CDR2 (germline): SGHTA, FQGNSA. This CDR3 is CASSDQGGTEAFF. CDR3 in DNA: TGTGCCAGCAGCGACCAGGGGGGAACTGAAGCTTTCTTT.

This clonotype was detected ten times or more. The chain couples TRBV29-1 to TRBJ2-2; D gene ambiguous. The germline V gene has CDR1 SQVTM and CDR2 ANQGSEA. The germline V and J ends were trimmed by 6 bases and 7 bases, with 12 bases remaining between them. This CDR3 region has 12 residues. The CDR3: CSVRRIGGELFF. The CDR3 DNA reads TGCAGCGTCCGCCGGATAGGCGGGGAGCTGTTTTTT.

This clonotype was detected many times. The rearrangement uses TRBV10-3 and TRBJ1-6; no definite D call. The V and J ends lost 4 bases and 5 bases respectively, with 12 bases between them. This CDR3 comprises 15 residues. Looked up from germline, CDR1 is ENHRY and CDR2 is SYGVKD. The CDR3 region is CAISGGGRNNSPLHF. CDR3 coding DNA: TGTGCCATCAGTGGGGGAGGGCGAAATAATTCACCCCTCCACTTT.

This clonotype was observed at least ten times. The chain carries TRBV15 and TRBJ1-5; D remains unclear. From germline, CDR1 is LNHNV and CDR2 YYDKDF (reference sequence). The V end was cut by 5 bases, the J end by 5 bases, with 10 bases between. The CDR3 totals 13 residues. This CDR3 is CATSPTRDQPQHF. The CDR3 DNA sequence: TGTGCCACCAGCCCAACAAGGGATCAGCCCCAGCATTTT.

This clonotype was seen at least ten times. J is TRBJ1-6 and V is TRBV6-5; 8 bases agree with TRBD1. Trimming removed 2 bases from V and 10 bases from J; junction bases left unmatched: 10. Per germline, CDR1 MNHEY and CDR2 SVGAGI. The CDR3 contains 16 residues. This CDR3 is CASSYKTGVEGSPLHF. CDR3 nucleotides: TGTGCCAGCAGTTACAAGACAGGGGTGGAAGGGTCACCCCTCCACTTT.

At least ten counts were recorded for this clonotype. The V call is TRBV6-5, the J call TRBJ2-3; a weak D match, TRBD2 (6 bases). This CDR3 region has 14 residues. V lost 3 bases, J lost 2 bases, and 9 bases lay in between. The germline CDR1 and CDR2 sequences are MNHEY and SVGAGI. The CDR3 DNA sequence: TGTGCCAGCAGTTATGGCGGGGTCACAGATACGCAGTATTTT. Protein: CASSYGGVTDTQYF.

The V call is TRBV10-3, the J call TRBJ2-3; TRBD2 matches 13 bases. V trimming: 4 bases; J trimming: 2 bases; junction bases outside the gene matches: 3. CDR3 length: 16 amino acids. The germline V gene has CDR1 ENHRY and CDR2 SYGVKD. The CDR3 sequence is CAISGGTSGITDTQYF. Written as DNA, the CDR3 is TGTGCCATCAGTGGAGGGACTAGCGGGATCACAGATACGCAGTATTTT.

This clonotype was picked up a small number of times. The CDR3 is CSARDVVAGPYEQYF. Here the CDR3 DNA reads TGCAGTGCTAGAGATGTAGTAGCGGGCCCCTACGAGCAGTACTTC. The gene calls are TRBV20-1 and TRBJ2-7, with 7 positions matching TRBD2. This CDR3 spans 15 amino acids. Losses at the gene ends were 0 bases for V and 2 bases for J; bases not matched to a gene: 7. Germline-derived CDR1 and CDR2 are DFQATT and SNEGSKA (reference sequence).

This clonotype was detected many times. The chain couples TRBV20-1 to TRBJ1-1; D is perhaps TRBD1 (5 bases). Trimming removed 3 bases at V and 5 bases at J, with 19 bases between. The CDR3 consists of 15 residues. The germline gives CDR1 DFQATT, CDR2 SNEGSKA (reference sequence). This CDR3 reads CSASLPLGRRTEAFF. The CDR3 DNA sequence: TGCAGTGCTAGCCTTCCCCTGGGACGGCGGACTGAAGCTTTCTTT.

The table lists this clonotype with many counts. As DNA, the CDR3 is TGCAGTGCTGGGCAGACTGTTCAAGAGACCCAGTACTTC. As protein: CSAGQTVQETQYF. The V and J genes are TRBV20-1 and TRBJ2-5; D ambiguous. This CDR3 has 13 amino acids. V lost 5 bases and J 2 bases, leaving 12 bases between the germline ends. Germline V gene lookup returns CDR1 DFQATT and CDR2 SNEGSKA (reference sequence).

This clonotype was picked up many times. V is TRBV6-2 or TRBV6-3 and J is TRBJ2-1, with D maybe TRBD1 (6 bases). Germline V gene lookup returns CDR1 MNHEY and CDR2 SVGEGT. The CDR3 has 13 amino acids. V gave up 2 bases and J gave up 9 bases, with 11 bases separating them. CDR3 protein: CASSYQGLGEQFF. The DNA of the CDR3 is TGTGCCAGCAGTTACCAGGGGCTTGGTGAGCAGTTCTTC.

The chain is built from TRBV6-5 and TRBJ2-1; D not resolved. CDR3 size: 17 residues. CDR1 and CDR2 (germline): MNHEY, SVGAGI. The V end was cut by 2 bases, the J end by 0 bases, with 14 bases between. CDR3 in amino acids: CASSYATMGYSYNEQFF. CDR3 nucleotides: TGTGCCAGCAGTTACGCCACCATGGGGTACTCCTACAATGAGCAGTTCTTC.

This clonotype was counted a few times. The chain is built from TRBV7-2 and TRBJ2-5, with D tentatively TRBD1 or TRBD2 (5 bases each). Germline CDR1 and CDR2: SGHTA and FQGNSA. The CDR3 loop spans 14 amino acids. Trimming pared 5 bases from V and 5 bases from J, leaving 15 bases between. CDR3 in amino acids: CASSPGRGGETQYF. In DNA form, the CDR3 reads TGTGCCAGCAGCCCTGGTAGGGGCGGGGAGACCCAGTACTTC.

This clonotype appeared many times. The J gene is TRBJ1-1, the V gene TRBV29-1, with no clear D. The CDR3 covers 14 residues. Trimming took 5 bases from V and 1 from J, leaving 14 bases between them. Germline V lookup: CDR1 SQVTM, CDR2 ANQGSEA. In nucleotides, the CDR3 is TGCAGCGTTCAGCTAAGGTTTAGGAACACTGAAGCTTTCTTT. It is translated as CSVQLRFRNTEAFF.

This clonotype was counted ten times or more. The chain links TRBV10-3 to TRBJ1-1; D is perhaps TRBD1 (5 bases). Germline loops: CDR1 ENHRY, CDR2 SYGVKD. Trimming stripped 6 bases from V and 3 bases from J, with 11 bases between. The CDR3 has 13 residues. The CDR3 coding sequence is TGTGCCATCAGGCAGGGAGGGGACACTGAAGCTTTCTTT. Its translation is CAIRQGGDTEAFF.